The following is a TCR beta chain sequence with its context. Treatment denoted: preoperative locoregional IRX-2 cytokine immunotherapy. This phase Ib study tested locoregional IRX-2 cytokine immunotherapy given before surgery. CDR1 and CDR2 (germline): SQVTM, ANQGSEA. V gave up 6 bases and J gave up 2 bases, with 11 bases separating them. The CDR3 has 12 amino acids. The data originate from a study of preoperative IRX-2 immunotherapy in early breast cancer. Generated by immunoSEQ multiplex PCR, the TCRdb table keeps only in-frame clones and is missing some. Of around 30,000 clones listed, under 85% are singletons.

The chain carries TRBV29-1 and TRBJ2-7; weak D call: TRBD2 (5 bases). Source: lymph node tissue, taken from a patient treated with IRX-2 immunotherapy. The clonotype was recovered from a human donor with breast cancer. The CDR3 reads CSVLGVTYEQYF. In DNA, the CDR3 is TGCAGCGTCCTGGGAGTTACCTACGAGCAGTACTTC.